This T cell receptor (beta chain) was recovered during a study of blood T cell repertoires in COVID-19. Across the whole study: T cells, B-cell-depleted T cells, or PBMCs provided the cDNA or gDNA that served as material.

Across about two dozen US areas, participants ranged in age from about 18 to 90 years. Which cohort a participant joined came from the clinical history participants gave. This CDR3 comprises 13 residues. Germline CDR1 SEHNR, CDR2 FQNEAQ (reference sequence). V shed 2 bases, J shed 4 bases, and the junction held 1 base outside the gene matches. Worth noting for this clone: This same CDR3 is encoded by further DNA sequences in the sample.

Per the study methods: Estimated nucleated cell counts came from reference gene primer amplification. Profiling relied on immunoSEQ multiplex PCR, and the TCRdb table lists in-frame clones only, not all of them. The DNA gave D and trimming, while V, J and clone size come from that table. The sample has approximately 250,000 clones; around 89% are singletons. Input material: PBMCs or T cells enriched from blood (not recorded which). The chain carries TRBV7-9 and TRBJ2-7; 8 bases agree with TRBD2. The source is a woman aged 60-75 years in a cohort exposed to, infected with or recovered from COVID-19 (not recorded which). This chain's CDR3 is CASSLSGSYEQYF. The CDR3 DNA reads TGTGCCAGCAGCTTAAGCGGGAGTTACGAGCAGTACTTC.